A selection of T cell receptor beta chains follows, all from one sample in a study of early T cells in non-severe SARS-CoV-2 infection. TCRdb re-analysed the 5' RACE reads in MiXCR, keeping a single row per CDR3 protein. The sample yields some 82,000 distinct CDR3 sequences, around 12% seen once. This material consisted of whole blood, taken at baseline. The receptors stem from an adult who was a healthcare worker with PCR-confirmed SARS-CoV-2 infection or an uninfected control (not recorded which). Both conserved end residues are part of each CDR3. The order of the fields is V gene, D gene, J gene, clone size, CDR3 protein. The D gene is left open where the match is weak. Rows may omit the clone size; those that give it use once, few, many or a size class.

TRBV18,-,TRBJ1-1,many,CASSPSLIGGTEAFF
TRBV12-3/TRBV12-4,TRBD1,TRBJ1-2,-,CASTPTGTVIYGYTF
TRBV5-1,-,TRBJ2-3,-,CASSLARTGRDTQYF
TRBV29-1,-,TRBJ1-1,many,CSVEGNLGTEAFF
TRBV4-1,TRBD1,TRBJ2-1,-,CASGTGTWNEQFF
TRBV7-6,-,TRBJ1-3,many,CASSPPRGIGNTIYF
TRBV7-9,-,TRBJ2-3,many,CASSRTTTDTQYF
TRBV28,-,TRBJ1-2,-,CASSSVYGYTF
TRBV27,-,TRBJ2-2,few,CASSFFWTTNTGELFF
TRBV6-2/TRBV6-3,TRBD1,TRBJ1-1,-,CASSYPPQGDTEAFF
TRBV29-1,TRBD2,TRBJ2-1,many,CSVELAPSSYNEQFF
TRBV4-2,TRBD2,TRBJ2-3,few,CASSQGRTSLTDTQYF
TRBV6-6,-,TRBJ1-4,few,CASSYGVQATNEKLFF
TRBV30,-,TRBJ2-7,few,CAWSKGDGYYEQYF
TRBV28,-,TRBJ2-7,-,CASSLFHGSYEQYF
TRBV7-9,-,TRBJ2-1,-,CASSLGGNYNEQFF
TRBV13,-,TRBJ1-5,-,CASSHRGQGNQPQHF
TRBV28,TRBD2,TRBJ2-3,many,CASSSLAGGADTQYF
TRBV5-1,-,TRBJ2-7,few,CASSSSWGYEQYF
TRBV20-1,TRBD2,TRBJ2-1,few,CSARDPRTSGSSGNEQFF
TRBV5-1,-,TRBJ1-1,-,CASSLSGGTEAFF
TRBV3-1,TRBD2,TRBJ2-7,few,CASSQVAGPYEQYF
TRBV20-1,-,TRBJ1-5,-,CSARGVRGGHQPQHF
TRBV9,-,TRBJ1-1,many,CASSPRQRENTEAFF
TRBV9,-,TRBJ2-3,-,CASSGRTKEVPDTQYF
TRBV12-3/TRBV12-4,-,TRBJ2-5,few,CASSFFRVDQYF